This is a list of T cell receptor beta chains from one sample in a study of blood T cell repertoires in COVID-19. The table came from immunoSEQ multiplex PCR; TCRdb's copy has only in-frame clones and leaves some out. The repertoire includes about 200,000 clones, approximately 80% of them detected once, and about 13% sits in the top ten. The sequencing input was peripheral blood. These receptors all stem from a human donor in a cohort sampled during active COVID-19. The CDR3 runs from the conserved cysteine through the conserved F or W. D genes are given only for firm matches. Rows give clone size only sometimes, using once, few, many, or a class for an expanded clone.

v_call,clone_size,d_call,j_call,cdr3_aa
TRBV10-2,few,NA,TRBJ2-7,CASSEPQGNHEQYF
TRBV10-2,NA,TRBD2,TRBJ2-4,CASSGLAGAKSIQYF
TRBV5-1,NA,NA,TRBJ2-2,CASSPAITSGELFF
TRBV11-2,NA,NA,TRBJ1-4,CASSLPQFRNEKLFF
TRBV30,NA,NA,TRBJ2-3,CAWSIGTDTQYF
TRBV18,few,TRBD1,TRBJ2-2,CASSPRQGVTGELFF
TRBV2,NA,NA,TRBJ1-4,CASSVGTLLEKLFF
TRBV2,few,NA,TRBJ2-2,CASKLVARNTGELFF
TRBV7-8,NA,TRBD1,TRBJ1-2,CASSSRQGSYGYTF
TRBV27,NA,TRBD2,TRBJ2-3,CASSPTSGSIDTQYF